The 27 T cell receptor beta chains listed next were all sequenced from one sample in a study of blood T cell repertoires in COVID-19. Sequencing was performed with immunoSEQ multiplex PCR; in TCRdb, only in-frame clones are kept and a portion is missing. This sample has some 56,000 clones, with more than 75% found just once. Specimen: peripheral blood. Every receptor here comes from a woman aged 60-70 years with COVID-19, enrolled during active disease.

The chain couples TRBV5-1 to TRBJ2-2, with D possibly matching TRBD1 (6 bases). The germline V gene has CDR1 SGHRS and CDR2 YFSETQ. V dropped 1 base and J dropped 4 bases, with 11 bases sitting between them. CDR3 size: 15 residues. The DNA for the CDR3 is TGCGCCAGCAGCTTGTCAGGGGCCGGCACCGGGGAGCTGTTTTTT. Translation: CASSLSGAGTGELFF.

This clone appeared a single time. The V and J genes are TRBV11-2 and TRBJ2-3; D uncertain. Per germline, CDR1 SGHAT and CDR2 FQNNGV. This CDR3 has 14 residues. V was clipped by 0 bases and J by 2 bases, with 6 bases between them. The CDR3 sequence: CASSLDLPTDTQYF. CDR3 sequence (DNA): TGTGCCAGCAGCTTAGATCTCCCCACAGATACGCAGTATTTT.

The chain combines TRBV5-1 with TRBJ2-1; 8 nucleotides agree with TRBD2. Germline trimming cut 0 bases from V and 0 bases from J; bases unmatched to any gene: 5. This CDR3 contains 17 residues. Per the germline V gene, CDR1 is SGHRS and CDR2 is YFSETQ. The CDR3, as DNA: TGCGCCAGCAGCTTGGGGGCAGGGACTAGCTCCTACAATGAGCAGTTCTTC. Its translation: CASSLGAGTSSYNEQFF.

V is TRBV15 and J is TRBJ2-5; tentative D call: TRBD1 (5 bases). The CDR3 is 14 residues long. The germline CDR1 and CDR2 sequences are LNHNV and YYDKDF (reference sequence). V shed 0 bases and J shed 4 bases, with 9 bases lying between them. The CDR3 here is CATSRDRQGETQYF. The DNA for the CDR3 is TGTGCCACCAGCAGAGATCGCCAGGGAGAGACCCAGTACTTC. The full variable domain, completed using reference TRBV15 and TRBJ2-5, is DAMVIQNPRYQVTQFGKPVTLSCSQTLNHNVMYWYQQKSSQAPKLLFHYYDKDFNNEADTPDNFQSRRPNTSFCFLDIRSPGLGDTAMYLCATSRDRQGETQYFGPGTRLLVL.

The CDR3 DNA follows: TGTGCCAGCAGCTTCCAAAATGAGCAGTTCTTC. It yields the protein CASSFQNEQFF. This rearrangement joins TRBV5-6 to TRBJ2-1; unclear D gene. V lost 2 bases to trimming and J lost 7 bases, with 4 bases between them. This CDR3 has 11 residues. The germline V gene has CDR1 SGHDT and CDR2 YYEEEE.

The chain couples TRBV7-3 to TRBJ2-1, with unresolved D. Trimming cost V 2 bases and J 6 bases, with 8 bases left between them. Germline assignment: CDR1 SGHTA and CDR2 FQGTGA. CDR3 length: 13 residues. CDR3 nucleotides: TGTGCCAGCAGCTTACTTTCCGGCAATGAGCAGTTCTTC. Translated: CASSLLSGNEQFF.

The chain links TRBV12-3 or TRBV12-4 to TRBJ1-6; D gene ambiguous. This CDR3 has 13 amino acids. V was pared by 4 bases and J by 10 bases, with 11 bases between. The CDR3 DNA sequence: TGTGCCAGCAGTTCCGAGGGATACTCACCCCTCCACTTT. This codes for CASSSEGYSPLHF.

This sequence joins TRBV12-5 and TRBJ2-2, with TRBD2 identical over 9 bases. Unmatched junction bases numbered 7, after V lost 3 bases and J lost 5 bases. CDR1 is LGHNT and CDR2 is FRNRAP in the germline V gene. The CDR3 contains 16 residues. CDR3 protein: CASGFKASGTTGELFF. The CDR3 region has the DNA TGTGCTAGTGGTTTTAAAGCTAGCGGGACGACCGGGGAGCTGTTTTTT.

The rearrangement joins TRBV6-2 or TRBV6-3 to TRBJ1-2; D gene ambiguous. This CDR3 has 14 amino acids. Germline V gene sequence: CDR1 MNHEY, CDR2 SVGEGT. The V end lost 4 bases, the J end lost 7 bases, and 16 bases lay between the germline ends. Here the CDR3 reads CASSSLILSGGYTF. CDR3 sequence (DNA): TGTGCCAGCAGTTCATTAATTCTAAGTGGTGGCTACACCTTC.

V and J are TRBV11-2 and TRBJ1-3; the D is unclear. The CDR3 is 14 amino acids. V dropped 2 bases and J dropped 0 bases, with 5 bases sitting between them. CDR1 and CDR2 (germline): SGHAT, FQNNGV. The CDR3 DNA is TGTGCCAGCAGCTTACGGAGCTCTGGAAACACCATATATTTT. This translates into CASSLRSSGNTIYF.

This chain uses TRBV2 with TRBJ1-1; D perhaps matches TRBD1 (6 bases). Trimming took off 1 base at V and 1 base at J, with 10 bases between the two ends. The CDR3 is made up of 15 amino acids. The germline gives CDR1 SNHLY, CDR2 FYNNEI. CDR3 amino acids: CASSEEGTPNTEAFF. The CDR3 DNA is TGTGCCAGCAGTGAAGAGGGGACACCGAACACTGAAGCTTTCTTT.

The chain is built from TRBV11-2 and TRBJ2-7; no reliable D call. The V gene lost 6 bases and the J gene lost 3 bases, with 6 bases spanning the gap. The CDR3 consists of 11 residues. Germline-derived CDR1 and CDR2 are SGHAT and FQNNGV. CDR3: CASSNNYEQYF. For the CDR3, the DNA is TGTGCCAGCAGTAACAACTACGAGCAGTACTTC.

The chain couples TRBV5-1 to TRBJ2-2; 8 bases align to TRBD1. The germline gives CDR1 SGHRS, CDR2 YFSETQ. V dropped 0 bases and J dropped 1; count of bases not matched to a gene: 2. CDR3 size: 16 residues. The CDR3 DNA reads as TGCGCCAGCAGCTTGGGGGACAGGAAGAACACCGGGGAGCTGTTTTTT. This codes for CASSLGDRKNTGELFF.

The V call is TRBV2, the J call TRBJ1-5, with TRBD1 as a possible D gene (5 bases). CDR3 length: 18 amino acids. V gave up 8 bases and J gave up 7 bases, with 30 bases separating them. Germline CDR1 reads SNHLY; CDR2 reads FYNNEI. CDR3 DNA sequence: TGTGCCAGCCGCCGTACTCAGGGCTTGGTCCTCGAAGGGCAGCCCCAGCATTTT. As protein: CASRRTQGLVLEGQPQHF.

J is TRBJ1-5 and V is TRBV5-8; the D gene is possibly TRBD1 (6 bases). Trimming pared 4 bases from V and 2 bases from J, leaving 22 bases between. The CDR3 runs 18 residues. In germline, CDR1 is SGHTS, CDR2 YDEGEE. Here the CDR3 reads CASSLDILQGGGNQPQHF. The CDR3, as DNA: TGTGCCAGCAGCCTGGACATCCTACAGGGTGGTGGCAATCAGCCCCAGCATTTT. Variable domain in full (rest from reference TRBV5-8 and TRBJ1-5): EAGVTQSPTHLIKTRGQQATLRCSPISGHTSVYWYQQALGLGLQFLLWYDEGEERNRGNFPPRFSGRQFPNYSSELNVNALELEDSALYLCASSLDILQGGGNQPQHFGDGTRLSIL.

The chain combines TRBV29-1 with TRBJ1-4, with TRBD1 matching over 7 bases. The junction had 6 bases not matched to a gene; V was cut back by 3 bases and J by 5 bases. CDR3 size: 14 residues. Germline V gene sequence: CDR1 SQVTM, CDR2 ANQGSEA. The CDR3 bases are TGCAGCGTTGAGACCGGGACAGCAAATGAAAAACTGTTTTTT. It yields the protein CSVETGTANEKLFF.

The gene calls are TRBV10-3 and TRBJ1-1, with D perhaps matching TRBD1 (5 bases). The length of the CDR3 is 11 residues. Trimming cost V 8 bases and J 3 bases, with 7 bases left between them. Germline-derived CDR1 and CDR2 are ENHRY and SYGVKD. CDR3 loop: CAIRGDTEAFF. CDR3 nucleotides: TGTGCCATCCGGGGGGACACTGAAGCTTTCTTT.

This rearrangement joins TRBV19 to TRBJ2-1; D might be TRBD2 (6 bases). Germline-derived CDR1 and CDR2 are LNHDA and SQIVND (reference sequence). The CDR3 runs 14 residues. The V and J ends lost 5 bases and 9 bases respectively, with 17 bases between them. The CDR3 DNA reads TGTGCCAGTAGTTTGGGGAGGACCCGGTCTGAGCAGTTCTTC. Protein: CASSLGRTRSEQFF.

V gene TRBV5-1 combines with J gene TRBJ2-5, with 8 bases identical to TRBD2. The CDR3 has 15 residues. The trim removed 3 bases at V and 4 bases at J, leaving 8 bases unmatched. Germline V gene sequence: CDR1 SGHRS, CDR2 YFSETQ. The CDR3 loop is CASSSREGAGETQYF. In DNA, the CDR3 is TGCGCCAGCAGCTCCCGGGAGGGTGCGGGAGAGACCCAGTACTTC.

The chain couples TRBV28 to TRBJ1-5; 7 bases line up with TRBD1. Per germline, CDR1 MDHEN and CDR2 SYDVKM. The CDR3 covers 18 residues. V was clipped by 6 bases and J by 1 base; unmatched bases: 15. This CDR3 reads CASSLGGSLKLSNQPQHF. The CDR3 DNA follows: TGTGCCAGCAGCTTAGGGGGCTCTCTGAAATTAAGCAATCAGCCCCAGCATTTT.

The J gene is TRBJ1-3, the V gene TRBV6-5; D possibly corresponds to TRBD1 (5 bases). V was pared by 6 bases and J by 1 base, with 7 bases between. The CDR3 consists of 13 residues. From germline, CDR1 is MNHEY and CDR2 SVGAGI. As DNA, the CDR3 is TGTGCCAGCAGAGCAGGGTCTGGAAACACCATATATTTT. As protein: CASRAGSGNTIYF.

J is TRBJ2-5 and V is TRBV5-4, with TRBD2 matching 11 bases. Trimming took 5 bases from V and 4 from J; bases not matched to a gene: 7. The CDR3 covers 15 residues. Germline V gene lookup returns CDR1 SGHNT and CDR2 YYREEE (reference sequence). CDR3 region: CASSLSGREGETQYF. The CDR3 DNA is TGTGCCAGCAGTCTTAGCGGGAGGGAAGGAGAGACCCAGTACTTC.

This clone appeared once. The rearrangement links TRBV4-1 to TRBJ2-7, with 8 nucleotides matching TRBD1. The CDR3 length is 13 residues. After removal of 11 bases from V and 7 bases from J, the junction contained 13 bases not matched to a gene. Germline V lookup: CDR1 MGHRA, CDR2 YSYEKL. CDR3 coding DNA: TGCGCCGTCCGGGACAGGACTACGAAGGAGCAGTACTTC. Translating gives CAVRDRTTKEQYF.

The V and J genes are TRBV11-3 and TRBJ2-1; 15 positions match TRBD2. V was clipped by 3 bases and J by 4 bases; unmatched bases: 7. CDR1 and CDR2 (germline): SGHNT, YENEEA. The CDR3 is 18 amino acids. CDR3 in amino acids: CASSFGLAGGLLYNEQFF. CDR3 coding DNA: TGTGCCAGCAGCTTCGGACTAGCGGGAGGGTTGTTATACAATGAGCAGTTCTTC.

The J gene is TRBJ2-3, the V gene TRBV12-2; the table gives TRBD2 as D, unverified against the DNA. TRBV12-2 is designated a pseudogene. The CDR3 extends over 17 amino acids. CDR3 sequence (DNA): TGTGCAAGTCGCTTAGCGGGACTAGCGGGAAAGTCAGATACGCAGTATTTT. Translated, it gives CASRLAGLAGKSDTQYF.

This rearrangement joins TRBV2 to TRBJ2-2, with 10 bases fitting TRBD2. CDR3 length: 17 amino acids. The junction had 8 bases not matched to a gene; V was cut back by 2 bases and J by 5 bases. Germline V lookup: CDR1 SNHLY, CDR2 FYNNEI. The CDR3 loop is CASSERAGGPLTGELFF. CDR3 in DNA: TGTGCCAGCAGTGAACGAGCGGGAGGGCCATTAACCGGGGAGCTGTTTTTT.

The count of this clone is one. The chain links TRBV4-1 to TRBJ2-5, with a possible D match to TRBD1 (6 bases). The CDR3 has 15 amino acids. V dropped 1 base and J dropped 7 bases, with 16 bases sitting between them. CDR1 is MGHRA, CDR2 YSYEKL, per germline. The CDR3 is CASSQVRQGWGTQYF. The CDR3 DNA reads as TGCGCCAGCAGCCAAGTTCGGCAGGGGTGGGGGACCCAGTACTTC.